This T cell receptor (beta chain) was profiled in a study of blood T cell repertoires in COVID-19. The assay was immunoSEQ multiplex PCR, and TCRdb's table has in-frame clones only and misses some. Found here are approximately 120,000 clones, around 90% of them singletons; the top ten hold 2.1%. The CDR3 runs to 15 residues. Germline values: CDR1 MNHNS, CDR2 SASEGT. V was pared by 0 bases and J by 4 bases, with 10 bases between. This chain connects TRBV6-1 to TRBJ1-5; D gene uncertain. This clonotype was sampled from a man aged 45-60 years with COVID-19, enrolled during active disease. What was sequenced was peripheral blood. CDR3 bases: TGTGCCAGCAGTGAAGCTGCGGTTACAAATCAGCCCCAGCATTTT. Protein sequence: CASSEAAVTNQPQHF.